This TCR beta chain was retrieved from a study of cytomegalovirus exposure and HLA in healthy donors. The donors (healthy individuals) were bone marrow donors. Overall study results and limits: The study carried out a later analysis of TCR beta sequences. It associated 15,000 to 20,000 of them with specific HLA alleles at a false discovery rate of 0.05. In vitro checks showed that a few CMV-associated chains really do target CMV antigens.

A word on this clone: Its antigen is not known.

The PCR had 60 Vbeta and 13 Jbeta primers. The assay was immunoSEQ multiplex PCR, and TCRdb's table has in-frame clones only and misses some. Of approximately 210,000 clones listed, around 83% are singletons. V was shortened by 3 bases and J by 8 bases, with 19 bases between the two germline ends. From germline, CDR1 is MGHRA and CDR2 YSYEKL. The CDR3 spans 15 residues. This chain uses TRBV4-1 with TRBJ1-2; D unclear. The source material was PBMCs. This TCR was recovered from a middle-aged woman in good health and CMV-seronegative. CDR3 nucleotide sequence: TGCGCCAGCAGCCAGATAGGAGTAAACAGCGGGGGCTACACCTTC. Translation: CASSQIGVNSGGYTF.